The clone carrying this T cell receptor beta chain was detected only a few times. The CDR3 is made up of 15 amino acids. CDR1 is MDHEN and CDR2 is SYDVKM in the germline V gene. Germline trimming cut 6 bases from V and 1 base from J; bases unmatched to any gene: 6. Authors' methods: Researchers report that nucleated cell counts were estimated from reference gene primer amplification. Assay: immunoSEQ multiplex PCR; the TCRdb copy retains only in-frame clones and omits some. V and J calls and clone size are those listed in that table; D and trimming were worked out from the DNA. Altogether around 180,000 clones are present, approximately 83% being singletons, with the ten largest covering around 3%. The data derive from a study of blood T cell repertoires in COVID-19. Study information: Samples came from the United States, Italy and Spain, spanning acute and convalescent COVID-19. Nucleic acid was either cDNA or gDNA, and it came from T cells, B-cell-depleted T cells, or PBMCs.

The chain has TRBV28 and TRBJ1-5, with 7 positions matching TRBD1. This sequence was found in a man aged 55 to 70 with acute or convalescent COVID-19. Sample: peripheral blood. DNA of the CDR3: TGTGCCAGCAGAGAAGGGGGCTCAAGCAATCAGCCCCAGCATTTT. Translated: CASREGGSSNQPQHF. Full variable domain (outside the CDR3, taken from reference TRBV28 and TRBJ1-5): DVKVTQSSRYLVKRTGEKVFLECVQDMDHENMFWYRQDPGLGLRLIYFSYDVKMKEKGDIPEGYSVSREKKERFSLILESASTNQTSMYLCASREGGSSNQPQHFGDGTRLSIL.